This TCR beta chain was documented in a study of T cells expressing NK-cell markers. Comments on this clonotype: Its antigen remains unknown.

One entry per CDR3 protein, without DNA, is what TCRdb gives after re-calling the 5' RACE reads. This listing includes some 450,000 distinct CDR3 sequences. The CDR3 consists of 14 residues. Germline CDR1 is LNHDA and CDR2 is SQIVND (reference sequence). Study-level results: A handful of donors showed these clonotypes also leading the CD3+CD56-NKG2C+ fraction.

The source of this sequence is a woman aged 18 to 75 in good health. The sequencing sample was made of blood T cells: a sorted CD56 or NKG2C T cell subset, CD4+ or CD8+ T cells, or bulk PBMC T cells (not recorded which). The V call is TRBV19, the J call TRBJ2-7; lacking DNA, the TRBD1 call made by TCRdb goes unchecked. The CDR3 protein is CASKGGQAPYEQYF.